This T cell receptor (delta chain) was sequenced during a study of gamma-delta chains in newborns, infants, children. This clone appeared a few times. TCRdb reran clone calling via CATT on the reads. The sample contains 5,500 to 8,500 delta-chain clones, around 11% of which appear only once. This clonotype was obtained from a child who was a newborn, infant or young child, either healthy, febrile or measles-vaccinated (not recorded which). The source material was blood.

The CDR3: CALGERPQGHPLAGGYARSFKLIF. The CDR3 DNA follows: TGTGCTCTTGGGGAACGGCCTCAGGGGCACCCACTAGCTGGGGGATACGCGAGGAGCTTTAAACTCATCTTT. The V call is TRDV1, the J call TRDJ1, with TRDD3 matching over 12 bases. Germline V gene sequence: CDR1 TSWWSYY, CDR2 QGS. The CDR3 sequence is 24 residues long. Germline trimming cut 1 base from V and 7 bases from J; bases unmatched to any gene: 31.